This TCR beta chain was identified in a study of blood T cells in healthy people across ages. Across the whole study: Template switching retrieved approximately one barcoded beta molecule for each two T cells.

With a J-beta primer mix and a sample-barcoded 5' primer, a second PCR ran about 6 to 11 cycles. MiXCR, applied by TCRdb to the 5' RACE reads, yields one record per CDR3 protein. The sample includes around 600,000 distinct CDR3 sequences, around 50% of them seen just once. Turning to this clonotype: The antigen is not known.

Those donating, healthy Caucasian individuals from Russia, were aged about 6 to 100. Isolation of PBMCs gave at least 7 million cells per sample. The CDR3 runs 13 residues. The V gene lost 4 bases and the J gene lost 10 bases, with 15 bases spanning the gap. Germline CDR1 SGDLS, CDR2 YYNGEE. General study results and limits: Roughly linearly, TCR beta diversity per million T cells fell as age increased.

The J gene is TRBJ2-1, the V gene TRBV9, with TRBD1 as a possible D gene (5 bases). Material for sequencing was blood. The sequence was obtained from a man older than 75 in good health. The CDR3 sequence is CASSQGERLEQFF. Here the CDR3 DNA reads TGTGCCAGCAGCCAGGGCGAGAGGTTGGAGCAGTTCTTC.